The 30 T cell receptor beta chains below come from one sample, sequenced in a study of shared clonotypes between healthy human individuals. The naive CD8 population came from CD45RO-negative cells selected for CCR7, without terminally differentiated effector memory CD45RA+ cells. Assay used: immunoSEQ multiplex PCR; TCRdb lists only in-frame clones, some missing. The table shows over 2,000,000 clones, with roughly 93% occurring only once. Sequencing input: naive CD8+ T cells from PBMCs. The receptors shown here come from a man between 18 and 29 years old in good health. Some clones in this sample may be carry-over from other donors' samples.

The chain recombines TRBV6-5 with TRBJ2-7, with 8 bases lining up with TRBD2. The CDR3 loop spans 16 amino acids. Trimming removed 0 bases from V and 2 bases from J; junction bases left unmatched: 6. Germline V gives CDR1 MNHEY, CDR2 SVGAGI. The CDR3 here is CASSYSPAGVPYEQYF. The CDR3 DNA reads TGTGCCAGCAGTTACTCACCAGCGGGGGTCCCCTACGAGCAGTACTTC.

The chain is built from TRBV27 and TRBJ2-1; 15 positions agree with TRBD2. CDR3 length: 19 residues. Germline V gene lookup returns CDR1 MNHEY and CDR2 SMNVEV (reference sequence). V shed 6 bases and J 3 bases; nucleotides not matched to a gene: 12. The CDR3 bases are TGTGCCAGCAGCTCAAGCGGACTAGCGGGAGGGAGGGACTACAATGAGCAGTTCTTC. Translated, it gives CASSSSGLAGGRDYNEQFF.

V gene TRBV5-1 combines with J gene TRBJ1-4; the match to TRBD1 covers 9 bases. V was clipped by 7 bases and J by 3 bases; unmatched bases: 4. The germline V gene has CDR1 SGHRS and CDR2 YFSETQ. This CDR3 contains 14 residues. CDR3: CASRTGVPNEKLFF. CDR3 coding DNA: TGCGCCAGCCGGACAGGGGTTCCTAATGAAAAACTGTTTTTT. Full variable domain (remainder filled in from reference TRBV5-1 and TRBJ1-4): KAGVTQTPRYLIKTRGQQVTLSCSPISGHRSVSWYQQTPGQGLQFLFEYFSETQRNKGNFPGRFSGRQFSNSRSEMNVSTLELGDSALYLCASRTGVPNEKLFFGSGTQLSVL.

This chain's CDR3 is CASTQRISGNTIYF. The CDR3 bases are TGTGCCAGCACCCAGAGGATATCTGGAAACACCATATATTTT. This chain links TRBV28 with TRBJ1-3; D not resolved. The CDR3 sequence is 14 residues long. Between the trimmed V and J ends, which lost 7 bases and 1 base, there was a span of 11 bases. Per the germline V gene, CDR1 is MDHEN and CDR2 is SYDVKM.

A note on this clone: Other nucleotide sequences from this sample produce the same CDR3. The CDR3 DNA reads TGTGCCAGCAGTTTAAGGGCAGCTGGAAACACCATATATTTT. This sequence encodes CASSLRAAGNTIYF. The chain has TRBV28 and TRBJ1-3, with D unclear. The CDR3 runs 14 residues. V lost 2 bases and J lost 2, with 7 bases in between. CDR1 MDHEN and CDR2 SYDVKM come from the germline V gene.

V and J are TRBV6-6 and TRBJ2-1; D might be TRBD2 (5 bases). CDR1 is MNHNY and CDR2 is SVGAGI in the germline V gene (reference sequence). The CDR3 spans 15 residues. The V end was cut by 4 bases, the J end by 3 bases, with 13 bases between. The CDR3, as DNA: TGTGCCAGCAGTTCCCGACTACCCAACTACAATGAGCAGTTCTTC. Its translation: CASSSRLPNYNEQFF.

CDR3 protein: CASSERVGEAFF. The CDR3 DNA sequence: TGTGCCAGCAGTGAAAGGGTCGGTGAAGCTTTCTTT. The V call is TRBV25-1, the J call TRBJ1-1, with unresolved D. The CDR3 runs to 12 residues. The ends were cut back, 2 bases at V and 7 bases at J, with 8 bases in the middle. Germline V gives CDR1 MGHDK, CDR2 SYGVNS.

In this sample, this clone turned up once. Other nucleotide sequences in the sample specify the same CDR3. CDR3 residues: CASSPPGDEQYF. CDR3 DNA sequence: TGTGCCAGCAGTCCACCGGGGGACGAGCAGTACTTC. The J gene is TRBJ2-7, the V gene TRBV28; D possibly corresponds to TRBD2 (6 bases). V was clipped by 5 bases and J by 5 bases, with 10 bases between them. This CDR3 has 12 residues. CDR1 MDHEN and CDR2 SYDVKM come from the germline V gene. Full variable domain (missing parts from reference TRBV28 and TRBJ2-7): DVKVTQSSRYLVKRTGEKVFLECVQDMDHENMFWYRQDPGLGLRLIYFSYDVKMKEKGDIPEGYSVSREKKERFSLILESASTNQTSMYLCASSPPGDEQYFGPGTRLTVT.

The chain employs TRBV5-6 and TRBJ1-2, with 7 bases aligning to TRBD1. Losses at the gene ends were 3 bases for V and 0 bases for J; bases not matched to a gene: 5. Germline CDR1 reads SGHDT; CDR2 reads YYEEEE. This CDR3 contains 15 residues. The chain's CDR3 is CASSSGTEANYGYTF. The DNA of the CDR3 is TGTGCCAGCAGCTCCGGGACAGAAGCTAACTATGGCTACACCTTC. The variable domain in full, completed from reference TRBV5-6 and TRBJ1-2, reads DAGVTQSPTHLIKTRGQQVTLRCSPKSGHDTVSWYQQALGQGPQFIFQYYEEEERQRGNFPDRFSGHQFPNYSSELNVNALLLGDSALYLCASSSGTEANYGYTFGSGTRLTVV.

This clone showed up just once. Other nucleotide sequences in the sample specify the same CDR3. This sequence joins TRBV7-9 and TRBJ2-7, with a weak D call TRBD1 (5 bases). This CDR3 has 13 residues. Germline CDR1 and CDR2: SEHNR and FQNEAQ (reference sequence). Trimming cost V 0 bases and J 3 bases, with 6 bases left between them. The CDR3 DNA is TGTGCCAGCAGCTTAGCCCAGGGCTACGAGCAGTACTTC. Translation gives CASSLAQGYEQYF. The variable domain in full, with the rest retrieved from reference TRBV7-9 and TRBJ2-7, is DTGVSQNPRHKITKRGQNVTFRCDPISEHNRLYWYRQTLGQGPEFLTYFQNEAQLEKSRLLSDRFSAERPKGSFSTLEIQRTEQGDSAMYLCASSLAQGYEQYFGPGTRLTVT.

About this clone: Other DNA variants within this sample encode the same CDR3. This sequence joins TRBV9 and TRBJ2-7, with 10 bases fitting TRBD1. This CDR3 is 14 amino acids long. Germline lookup yields CDR1 SGDLS and CDR2 YYNGEE. The V and J ends lost 4 bases and 2 bases, in that order; junction bases with no gene match: 3. Here the CDR3 DNA reads TGTGCCAGCAGCCCAGGGACAGGGGCCTACGAGCAGTACTTC. Its protein is CASSPGTGAYEQYF.

The chain employs TRBV7-9 and TRBJ1-4; TRBD1 is a possible D gene (5 bases). V lost 5 bases to trimming and J lost 7 bases, with 17 bases between them. The CDR3 covers 15 residues. The germline CDR1 and CDR2 sequences are SEHNR and FQNEAQ (reference sequence). The CDR3 loop is CASSRPAGLSEKLFF. CDR3 nucleotide sequence: TGTGCCAGCAGCCGGCCGGCAGGGCTGTCTGAAAAACTGTTTTTT.

The chain links TRBV27 to TRBJ2-7; 8 bases fit TRBD1. The V segment lost 4 bases and the J segment 3 bases; nucleotides outside the gene matches: 8. CDR3 size: 15 residues. CDR1 and CDR2 (germline): MNHEY, SMNVEV (reference sequence). The CDR3 bases are TGTGCCAGCAGTTGGGGGGCAGGGGGCATCTACGAGCAGTACTTC. Protein sequence: CASSWGAGGIYEQYF.

The J gene is TRBJ2-1, the V gene TRBV4-3; 11 bases map to TRBD2. CDR3 size: 15 residues. Per germline, CDR1 LGHNA and CDR2 YSLEER. Trimming took 4 bases from V and 6 from J; bases not matched to a gene: 5. The CDR3 here is CASSLAGGPLNEQFF. The CDR3 DNA reads TGCGCCAGCAGCCTAGCGGGAGGGCCCCTCAATGAGCAGTTCTTC.

This chain uses TRBV6-4 with TRBJ2-6; D remains unclear. This CDR3 comprises 15 residues. Germline lookup yields CDR1 MRHNA and CDR2 SNTAGT. Deletions cut 2 bases from V and 2 bases from J, with 7 bases between. CDR3 protein: CASSDAATGANVLTF. CDR3 bases: TGTGCCAGCAGTGACGCGGCCACTGGGGCCAACGTCCTGACTTTC.

Remarks on this clone: Distinct nucleotide sequences in the sample also encode this CDR3. V usage is TRBV7-9 and J usage is TRBJ1-2, with D unresolved. Germline CDR1 SEHNR, CDR2 FQNEAQ (reference sequence). The CDR3 extends over 15 amino acids. Trimming left V 0 bases short and J 0 bases short, with 8 bases between. The CDR3 region has the DNA TGTGCCAGCAGCTTAGCCCTGACACCTAACTATGGCTACACCTTC. Protein product: CASSLALTPNYGYTF.

This chain links TRBV7-9 with TRBJ2-3; TRBD2 matches 11 bases. This CDR3 has 17 residues. The V and J ends lost 1 base and 6 bases, in that order; junction bases with no gene match: 9. Germline V gene data show CDR1 as SEHNR and CDR2 as FQNEAQ (reference sequence). CDR3 region: CASSLDVAGGRLDTQYF. In DNA, the CDR3 is TGTGCCAGCAGCTTAGATGTAGCGGGAGGGCGTTTGGATACGCAGTATTTT.

The chain couples TRBV10-2 to TRBJ1-2, with 7 bases lining up with TRBD1. Looked up from germline, CDR1 is WSHSY and CDR2 is SAAADI. Germline trimming cut 2 bases from V and 4 bases from J; bases unmatched to any gene: 10. The CDR3 has 16 amino acids. For the CDR3, the DNA is TGCGCCAGCAGTGAGAACAGGGGTAGCCTTTTCTATGGCTACACCTTC. Translating gives CASSENRGSLFYGYTF.

This rearrangement joins TRBV27 to TRBJ2-3; 12 nucleotides match TRBD2. V was pared by 5 bases and J by 4 bases, with 7 bases of the junction left unmatched. Per the germline V gene, CDR1 is MNHEY and CDR2 is SMNVEV (reference sequence). This CDR3 spans 16 amino acids. CDR3: CASSLTGLAGSDTQYF. CDR3 bases: TGTGCCAGCAGTCTTACCGGACTAGCGGGATCAGATACGCAGTATTTT.

The chain couples TRBV7-3 to TRBJ2-1; maybe TRBD1 (6 bases). Germline CDR1 is SGHTA and CDR2 is FQGTGA. The germline V and J ends were trimmed by 0 bases and 3 bases, with 12 bases remaining between them. The CDR3 runs to 16 residues. CDR3 DNA: TGTGCCAGCAGCTTAACAGGGGGAGTTGTCTACAATGAGCAGTTCTTC. Encoded protein: CASSLTGGVVYNEQFF.

This clone has just one count. This chain joins TRBV9 and TRBJ2-3; D not certain. Germline CDR1 and CDR2: SGDLS and YYNGEE. V shed 4 bases and J shed 2 bases, with 17 bases lying between them. The CDR3 length is 16 residues. CDR3: CASSPSSTLSTDTQYF. CDR3 nucleotide sequence: TGTGCCAGCAGCCCGAGTTCTACCCTATCCACAGATACGCAGTATTTT.

Concerning this clone itself: This sample includes further DNA sequences coding for the same CDR3. This chain uses TRBV7-9 with TRBJ1-2; the match to TRBD1 covers 8 bases. J gave up 5 bases and V 5 bases, and 7 bases lay outside the gene matches. Germline V gene sequence: CDR1 SEHNR, CDR2 FQNEAQ (reference sequence). The CDR3 is 14 amino acids. Here the CDR3 reads CASSLDREGYGYTF. The CDR3, as DNA: TGTGCCAGCAGCCTGGACAGGGAGGGATATGGCTACACCTTC.

Only a few counts were recorded for this clone. The chain recombines TRBV29-1 with TRBJ2-1; weak D call: TRBD2 (6 bases). The CDR3 covers 13 residues. The V end was cut by 6 bases, the J end by 0 bases, with 9 bases between. Germline CDR1 is SQVTM and CDR2 is ANQGSEA. CDR3 residues: CSVRSGSYNEQFF. In DNA form, the CDR3 reads TGCAGCGTCCGTAGCGGCTCCTACAATGAGCAGTTCTTC.

The rearrangement joins TRBV15 to TRBJ1-1; D might be TRBD1 (5 bases). The CDR3 extends over 12 amino acids. The germline V gene encodes CDR1 LNHNV and CDR2 YYDKDF (reference sequence). The V end was cut by 5 bases, the J end by 6 bases, with 10 bases between. This CDR3 is CATSGTGAEAFF. CDR3 in DNA: TGTGCCACCAGCGGGACGGGGGCTGAAGCTTTCTTT. The entire variable domain, with the rest obtained from reference TRBV15 and TRBJ1-1, is as follows: DAMVIQNPRYQVTQFGKPVTLSCSQTLNHNVMYWYQQKSSQAPKLLFHYYDKDFNNEADTPDNFQSRRPNTSFCFLDIRSPGLGDTAMYLCATSGTGAEAFFGQGTRLTVV.

This chain links TRBV6-5 with TRBJ1-2, with 7 nucleotides matching TRBD1. The trim removed 5 bases at V and 4 bases at J, leaving 10 bases unmatched. The germline CDR1 and CDR2 sequences are MNHEY and SVGAGI. The CDR3 contains 15 residues. The CDR3 nucleotides are TGTGCCAGCAGTCTTTCTCAGGGGGAAGGCTATGGCTACACCTTC. This codes for CASSLSQGEGYGYTF.

The chain is built from TRBV11-2 and TRBJ2-5, with D tentatively TRBD1 (6 bases). V was clipped by 11 bases and J by 4 bases, with 14 bases between them. Germline assignment: CDR1 SGHAT and CDR2 FQNNGV. The CDR3 length is 12 residues. The CDR3 DNA follows: TGTGCCGGAAGTCTGGGGGCAGAGACCCAGTACTTC. Its translation is CAGSLGAETQYF.

The CDR3 is CASSLVQTVNTEAFF. The CDR3 nucleotides are TGTGCCAGCAGCTTGGTTCAGACAGTTAACACTGAAGCTTTCTTT. The rearrangement uses TRBV7-6 and TRBJ1-1; tentative D call: TRBD1 (5 bases). Deletions cut 3 bases from V and 2 bases from J, with 13 bases between. CDR3 length: 15 amino acids. Germline lookup yields CDR1 SGHVS and CDR2 FNYEAQ. Combining the CDR3 with reference TRBV7-6 and TRBJ1-1 gives the whole variable domain GAGVSQSPRYKVTKRGQDVALRCDPISGHVSLYWYRQALGQGPEFLTYFNYEAQQDKSGLPNDRFSAERPEGSISTLTIQRTEQRDSAMYRCASSLVQTVNTEAFFGQGTRLTVV.

V is TRBV6-1 and J is TRBJ1-2; D uncertain. Germline V CDR1 and CDR2: MNHNS, SASEGT. The CDR3 runs to 14 residues. V was shortened by 1 base and J by 5 bases, with 11 bases between the two germline ends. This CDR3 reads CASSEGASGYGYTF. In nucleotides, the CDR3 is TGTGCCAGCAGTGAAGGGGCGTCCGGGTATGGCTACACCTTC.

On this clone: The same CDR3 can be traced to other DNA sequences in this sample. The gene calls are TRBV14 and TRBJ1-1, with D possibly matching TRBD1 (5 bases). The CDR3 has 14 residues. CDR1 SGHDN and CDR2 FVKESK come from the germline V gene. Trimming left V 4 bases short and J 0 bases short, with 9 bases between. CDR3 in DNA: TGTGCCAGCAGCCTAAGGGGAGTGAACACTGAAGCTTTCTTT. Translating it yields CASSLRGVNTEAFF.

CDR3 in amino acids: CASSLLAGVIRKSYNEQFF. The CDR3 DNA reads as TGTGCCAGCAGCTTACTAGCGGGAGTGATTAGGAAGTCCTACAATGAGCAGTTCTTC. This chain uses TRBV7-6 with TRBJ2-1, with TRBD2 identical over 10 bases. The CDR3 has 19 residues. The V and J ends lost 2 bases and 1 base, in that order; junction bases with no gene match: 11. CDR1 is SGHVS and CDR2 is FNYEAQ in the germline V gene. The entire variable domain, with the rest obtained from reference TRBV7-6 and TRBJ2-1, is as follows: GAGVSQSPRYKVTKRGQDVALRCDPISGHVSLYWYRQALGQGPEFLTYFNYEAQQDKSGLPNDRFSAERPEGSISTLTIQRTEQRDSAMYRCASSLLAGVIRKSYNEQFFGPGTRLTVL.